This T cell receptor (beta chain) emerged from a study of OX40 agonist ivuxolimab in advanced cancers. Findings and caveats of the study: Low levels of normalized T-cell clonal expansion also appeared in some nonresponders.

The data were produced by immunoSEQ multiplex PCR, yet TCRdb's version contains in-frame clones alone and is incomplete. The table has about 90,000 clones, about 90% seen once; the top ten hold 1.6%. This clone occurred once. Its antigen remains unidentified. The material sequenced was CD4+ or CD8+ T cells sorted from blood, taken in a trial of the OX40 agonist ivuxolimab. This TCR derives from an adult with an advanced solid tumor such as melanoma, head and neck, liver or kidney cancer.

The chain's CDR3 is CASSKVASGIAGELFF. The CDR3 nucleotides read TGTGCCAGCAGCAAAGTGGCTAGCGGGATTGCCGGGGAGCTGTTTTTT. The J gene is TRBJ2-2, the V gene TRBV7-2; TRBD2 matches 9 bases. This CDR3 contains 16 residues. In germline, CDR1 is SGHTA, CDR2 FQGNSA. J was trimmed by 6 bases and V by 5 bases; bases with no gene match: 10. The complete variable domain, with remaining parts taken from reference TRBV7-2 and TRBJ2-2, reads GAGVSQSPSNKVTEKGKDVELRCDPISGHTALYWYRQSLGQGLEFLIYFQGNSAPDKSGLPSDRFSAERTGGSVSTLTIQRTQQEDSAVYLCASSKVASGIAGELFFGEGSRLTVL.